The next 29 T cell receptor beta chains were all read from a single sample in a study of blood T cell repertoires in COVID-19. The data were produced by immunoSEQ multiplex PCR, yet TCRdb's version contains in-frame clones alone and is incomplete. The sample has approximately 180,000 clones; approximately 83% are singletons. The sequenced sample consisted of peripheral blood. Receptors originate from a man in his sixties with acute or convalescent COVID-19.

J is TRBJ2-5 and V is TRBV6-5; 7 bases align to TRBD2. J gave up 5 bases and V 5 bases, and 8 bases lay outside the gene matches. The CDR3 loop spans 14 amino acids. Germline lookup yields CDR1 MNHEY and CDR2 SVGAGI. CDR3 sequence reads: CASSRLAFWETQYF. Written as DNA, the CDR3 is TGTGCCAGCAGTCGACTAGCTTTCTGGGAGACCCAGTACTTC.

This chain joins TRBV5-1 and TRBJ2-2, with 16 bases fitting TRBD2. The germline V gene encodes CDR1 SGHRS and CDR2 YFSETQ. Unmatched junction bases numbered 2, after V lost 4 bases and J lost 5 bases. The CDR3 extends over 16 amino acids. DNA of the CDR3: TGCGCCAGCAGCAAGGGACTAGCGGGAGGGACCGGGGAGCTGTTTTTT. Protein product: CASSKGLAGGTGELFF.

The chain employs TRBV5-8 and TRBJ2-7; 7 nucleotides line up with TRBD1. The germline CDR1 and CDR2 sequences are SGHTS and YDEGEE. The CDR3 has 13 amino acids. The ends lost 3 bases at V and 3 bases at J; junction bases unmatched: 3. The CDR3 DNA reads as TGTGCCAGCAGCTCGGACAGGATCTACGAGCAGTACTTC. Amino acid sequence: CASSSDRIYEQYF.

V and J are TRBV5-4 and TRBJ2-3; TRBD2 aligns across 8 bases. Germline V gene lookup returns CDR1 SGHNT and CDR2 YYREEE (reference sequence). The CDR3 extends over 19 amino acids. Trimming took 0 bases from V and 1 from J; bases not matched to a gene: 13. CDR3 sequence reads: CASSLGPISGTRGTDTQYF. CDR3 nucleotide sequence: TGTGCCAGCAGCTTGGGCCCGATTAGCGGGACACGGGGCACAGATACGCAGTATTTT.

This clone was counted only a few times. The chain is built from TRBV11-1 and TRBJ2-3; D perhaps matches TRBD1 (6 bases). Looked up from germline, CDR1 is SGHAT and CDR2 is FQDESV (reference sequence). V shed 5 bases and J shed 6 bases, with 15 bases lying between them. The CDR3 extends over 14 amino acids. The CDR3 sequence: CASSEGDARDTQYF. CDR3 bases: TGTGCCAGCAGCGAGGGGGACGCCCGGGATACGCAGTATTTT.

The rearrangement uses TRBV7-9 and TRBJ2-3; no clear D. CDR1 is SEHNR and CDR2 is FQNEAQ in the germline V gene (reference sequence). V lost 1 base to trimming and J lost 4 bases, with 9 bases between them. CDR3 length: 14 amino acids. The CDR3 DNA is TGTGCCAGCAGCTTAGGAGTTAGCTCAGATACGCAGTATTTT. It codes for CASSLGVSSDTQYF.

The rearrangement links TRBV10-3 to TRBJ1-4, with TRBD1 identical over 7 bases. From germline, CDR1 is ENHRY and CDR2 SYGVKD. The CDR3 spans 16 residues. Trimming at V came to 4 bases and at J to 0 bases, leaving 5 bases not matched to a gene. The CDR3 protein is CAISAGQVATNEKLFF. CDR3 DNA: TGTGCCATCAGTGCAGGACAGGTCGCAACTAATGAAAAACTGTTTTTT.

The sample holds one count of this clone. The V gene is TRBV6-2 or TRBV6-3, the J gene TRBJ1-1; D is undetermined. Trimming took off 6 bases at V and 11 bases at J, with 25 bases between the two ends. CDR3 length: 15 amino acids. Germline CDR1 reads MNHEY; CDR2 reads SVGEGT. The DNA for the CDR3 is TGTGCCAGCAGCCGTAGTGGGCGGGCCAGCAAGGACGCTTTCTTT. Amino acids: CASSRSGRASKDAFF.

The chain couples TRBV28 to TRBJ1-6, with 10 bases aligning to TRBD1. V lost 5 bases to trimming and J lost 11 bases; unmatched junction nucleotides: 6. The CDR3 has 14 residues. Per germline, CDR1 MDHEN and CDR2 SYDVKM. CDR3 DNA sequence: TGTGCCAGCAGTGCCGGGACAGGGGAAGCACCCCTCCACTTT. Its translation is CASSAGTGEAPLHF.

This chain uses TRBV27 with TRBJ2-7, with 11 bases matching TRBD2. The CDR3 consists of 15 residues. Germline V gene sequence: CDR1 MNHEY, CDR2 SMNVEV (reference sequence). The V and J ends lost 5 bases and 3 bases, in that order; junction bases with no gene match: 6. CDR3 amino acids: CASSIGTSGLYEQYF. The CDR3 bases are TGTGCCAGCAGTATAGGGACTAGCGGCCTCTACGAGCAGTACTTC.

The chain couples TRBV19 to TRBJ2-7; D gene unclear. CDR1 and CDR2 from the germline V gene are LNHDA and SQIVND (reference sequence). The CDR3 loop spans 14 amino acids. Trimming cost V 3 bases and J 5 bases, with 14 bases left between them. CDR3 DNA sequence: TGTGCCAGTAGTATTATACAGCCTTGGAACGAGCAGTACTTC. Protein product: CASSIIQPWNEQYF.

The chain employs TRBV7-2 and TRBJ2-5, with 10 nucleotides matching TRBD1. The CDR3 consists of 15 residues. Germline V lookup: CDR1 SGHTA, CDR2 FQGNSA. J was trimmed by 5 bases and V by 0 bases; bases with no gene match: 3. The CDR3, as DNA: TGTGCCAGCAGCTTAGCGACAGGGGGCTATGAGACCCAGTACTTC. Translation: CASSLATGGYETQYF.

The chain joins TRBV5-4 to TRBJ2-1; TRBD2 matches 8 bases. Germline loops: CDR1 SGHNT, CDR2 YYREEE (reference sequence). J gave up 6 bases and V 4 bases, and 15 bases lay outside the gene matches. The CDR3 covers 17 residues. For the CDR3, the DNA is TGTGCCAGCAGCAAGGGACTAGAGGTTGTATCTAGCAATGAGCAGTTCTTC. Its translation is CASSKGLEVVSSNEQFF.

The J gene is TRBJ2-1, the V gene TRBV5-1, with D possibly matching TRBD1 (6 bases). CDR1 and CDR2 (germline): SGHRS, YFSETQ. The CDR3 covers 16 residues. V dropped 1 base and J dropped 2 bases, with 13 bases sitting between them. The CDR3 loop is CASSLTGPSPYNEQFF. CDR3 DNA: TGCGCCAGCAGCTTGACAGGGCCCTCTCCCTACAATGAGCAGTTCTTC.

V is TRBV19 and J is TRBJ1-4; tentative D call: TRBD1 (5 bases). The CDR3 sequence is 14 residues long. Germline loops: CDR1 LNHDA, CDR2 SQIVND (reference sequence). V was shortened by 6 bases and J by 8 bases, with 16 bases between the two germline ends. The CDR3 protein is CASSSTVSPEKLFF. The CDR3 DNA sequence: TGTGCCAGTAGCTCGACAGTGTCACCCGAAAAACTGTTTTTT.

The chain carries TRBV27 and TRBJ2-5; the match to TRBD2 covers 7 bases. V dropped 0 bases and J dropped 5; count of bases not matched to a gene: 6. Germline V CDR1 and CDR2: MNHEY, SMNVEV (reference sequence). CDR3 length: 15 residues. The CDR3 here is CASSLSTGGGETQYF. The CDR3 DNA reads as TGTGCCAGCAGTTTATCGACGGGAGGTGGGGAGACCCAGTACTTC.

This clone came up once. The genes are TRBV19 and TRBJ1-1; no clear D. The germline V and J ends were trimmed by 3 bases and 0 bases, with 14 bases remaining between them. CDR3 length: 16 residues. Germline V gene lookup returns CDR1 LNHDA and CDR2 SQIVND (reference sequence). CDR3 protein: CASSIGQARVNTEAFF. In DNA form, the CDR3 reads TGTGCCAGTAGTATCGGGCAGGCGCGGGTGAACACTGAAGCTTTCTTT.

The V call is TRBV7-8, the J call TRBJ2-7; 11 bases line up with TRBD2. Germline V gene lookup returns CDR1 SGHVS and CDR2 FQNEAQ. The CDR3 consists of 19 residues. V was pared by 5 bases and J by 2 bases, with 17 bases of the junction left unmatched. The CDR3 sequence is CASSPGLTSGGRSTYEQYF. The CDR3, as DNA: TGTGCCAGCAGCCCAGGCCTCACTAGCGGGGGCCGATCTACCTACGAGCAGTACTTC.

The sample holds one count of this clone. The chain couples TRBV4-3 to TRBJ1-2, with D possibly TRBD1 on 6 matching bases. CDR1 is LGHNA and CDR2 is YSLEER in the germline V gene. The CDR3 length is 16 residues. Trimming removed 1 base from V and 4 bases from J, with 16 bases in between. DNA of the CDR3: TGCGCCAGCAGCCAAGCACCGCAGACAGGAGGCTATGGCTACACCTTC. Its protein product is CASSQAPQTGGYGYTF.

This clone occurred once. The rearrangement uses TRBV5-8 and TRBJ1-2; 7 bases match TRBD1. Germline V gene lookup returns CDR1 SGHTS and CDR2 YDEGEE. The CDR3 length is 13 residues. Losses at the gene ends were 0 bases for V and 8 bases for J; bases not matched to a gene: 4. DNA of the CDR3: TGTGCCAGCAGCTTGGACAGGGGCGGGGGCTACACCTTC. Translation gives CASSLDRGGGYTF. The full variable domain, rest sourced from reference TRBV5-8 and TRBJ1-2, is EAGVTQSPTHLIKTRGQQATLRCSPISGHTSVYWYQQALGLGLQFLLWYDEGEERNRGNFPPRFSGRQFPNYSSELNVNALELEDSALYLCASSLDRGGGYTFGSGTRLTVV.

This chain links TRBV27 with TRBJ1-2; 9 bases agree with TRBD1. V lost 6 bases and J lost 7; bases outside the gene matches: 12. The CDR3 covers 15 residues. Germline assignment: CDR1 MNHEY and CDR2 SMNVEV (reference sequence). As DNA, the CDR3 is TGTGCCAGCAGCCCTCGAGGCGGGACAGGGATTGGCTACACCTTC. Amino acids: CASSPRGGTGIGYTF.

In DNA form, the CDR3 reads TGCAGCGTTGAATTGCTTTGGGGGCCGGTGGACAATGAGCAGTTCTTC. It is translated as CSVELLWGPVDNEQFF. J is TRBJ2-1 and V is TRBV29-1, with TRBD1 as a possible D gene (6 bases). The CDR3 length is 16 residues. V lost 2 bases and J lost 5, with 19 bases in between. In germline, CDR1 is SQVTM, CDR2 ANQGSEA.

DNA of the CDR3: TGTGCCAGCAGCCTCCCCCCGGGGATCAACATTCAGTACTTC. It translates to CASSLPPGINIQYF. The chain couples TRBV14 to TRBJ2-4; D perhaps matches TRBD2 (5 bases). V gave up 4 bases and J gave up 7 bases, with 14 bases separating them. This CDR3 contains 14 residues. Germline CDR1 reads SGHDN; CDR2 reads FVKESK.

J is TRBJ1-5 and V is TRBV15; weak D call: TRBD1 (5 bases). The CDR3 sequence is 14 residues long. Trimming took 9 bases from V and 3 from J, leaving 15 bases between them. Germline CDR1 is LNHNV and CDR2 is YYDKDF (reference sequence). Written as DNA, the CDR3 is TGTGCCACGAACCTTCAGGGTGACAATCAGCCCCAGCATTTT. Translation: CATNLQGDNQPQHF.

This clone has just a few counts. This chain uses TRBV9 with TRBJ2-2, with a weak D call TRBD1 (6 bases). Trimming left V 1 base short and J 7 bases short, with 14 bases between. Germline V gives CDR1 SGDLS, CDR2 YYNGEE. The CDR3 loop spans 15 amino acids. DNA of the CDR3: TGTGCCAGCAGCGTATCCGGCTACAGGGACGGGGAGCTGTTTTTT. As protein: CASSVSGYRDGELFF.

The chain couples TRBV6-5 to TRBJ1-2, with D tentatively TRBD1 (6 bases). This CDR3 spans 13 amino acids. Trimming took off 3 bases at V and 8 bases at J, with 13 bases between the two ends. The germline CDR1 and CDR2 sequences are MNHEY and SVGAGI. CDR3 amino acids: CASSYGGQGGYTF. In DNA form, the CDR3 reads TGTGCCAGCAGTTATGGGGGCCAGGGAGGCTACACCTTC.

The V call is TRBV30, the J call TRBJ2-7, with 10 nucleotides matching TRBD1. V was pared by 0 bases and J by 8 bases, with 7 bases of the junction left unmatched. The CDR3 is 14 residues long. Germline CDR1 GTSNPN, CDR2 SVGIG (reference sequence). CDR3 sequence: CAWSVDLGQGKQYF. For the CDR3, the DNA is TGTGCCTGGAGTGTCGATCTGGGACAGGGGAAGCAGTACTTC.

This clone was recorded a few times. The CDR3 is CASSFLAGDRETQYF. The CDR3, as DNA: TGTGCCAGCAGCTTCTTAGCAGGGGACCGGGAGACCCAGTACTTC. This chain links TRBV7-9 with TRBJ2-5; tentative D call: TRBD1 (6 bases). Germline CDR1 is SEHNR and CDR2 is FQNEAQ (reference sequence). Trimming removed 3 bases at V and 5 bases at J, with 16 bases between. This CDR3 spans 15 amino acids.

The chain has TRBV4-2 and TRBJ2-1, with D perhaps TRBD2 (6 bases). The germline V and J ends were trimmed by 6 bases and 0 bases, with 15 bases remaining between them. CDR1 is LGHNA and CDR2 is YNFKEQ in the germline V gene. The CDR3 length is 16 residues. CDR3 sequence (DNA): TGTGCCAGCAGTCCCACTTTAGCGGACTCCTACAATGAGCAGTTCTTC. This encodes CASSPTLADSYNEQFF.